The T cell receptor beta chain under discussion was sequenced for a study of blood T cell repertoires in COVID-19. Whole-study context: Whether acute or convalescent, the COVID-19 samples came from the United States, Italy and Spain. PBMCs, B-cell-depleted T cells, or T cells provided the cDNA or gDNA that made up the material.

Germline V gene sequence: CDR1 LNHDA, CDR2 SQIVND (reference sequence). Trimming left V 3 bases short and J 2 bases short, with 13 bases between. The CDR3 length is 15 residues. Per the original methods: Amplification with reference gene primers provided the estimates of nucleated cell counts. Some clones are missing from TCRdb's copy, which holds only in-frame ones; the method was immunoSEQ multiplex PCR. V and J calls plus clone size are reproduced from that table; the DNA served to infer D and trimming. The sample has approximately 380,000 clones; roughly 85% are singletons. The source material was peripheral blood. The chain has TRBV19 and TRBJ1-2, with a possible D match to TRBD1 (5 bases). The clonotype comes from a woman between 18 and 29 years old with acute or convalescent COVID-19. CDR3 sequence reads: CASSMGHSQNYGYTF. The CDR3 DNA sequence: TGTGCCAGTAGTATGGGGCACAGTCAAAACTATGGCTACACCTTC.